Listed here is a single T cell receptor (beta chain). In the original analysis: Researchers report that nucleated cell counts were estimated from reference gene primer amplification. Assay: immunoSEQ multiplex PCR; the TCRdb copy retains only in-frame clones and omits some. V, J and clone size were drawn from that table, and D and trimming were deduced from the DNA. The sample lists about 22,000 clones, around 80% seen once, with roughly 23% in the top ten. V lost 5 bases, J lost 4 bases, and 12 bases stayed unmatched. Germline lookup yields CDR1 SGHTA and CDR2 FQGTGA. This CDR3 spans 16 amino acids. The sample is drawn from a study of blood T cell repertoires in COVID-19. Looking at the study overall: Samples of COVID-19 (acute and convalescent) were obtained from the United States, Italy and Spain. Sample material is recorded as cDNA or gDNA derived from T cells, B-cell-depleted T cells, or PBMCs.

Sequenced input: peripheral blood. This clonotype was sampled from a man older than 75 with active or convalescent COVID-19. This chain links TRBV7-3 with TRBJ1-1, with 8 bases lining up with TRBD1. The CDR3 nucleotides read TGTGCCAGCAGCGCAGGACAGGGATCGTTTGGCACTGAAGCTTTCTTT. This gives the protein CASSAGQGSFGTEAFF.